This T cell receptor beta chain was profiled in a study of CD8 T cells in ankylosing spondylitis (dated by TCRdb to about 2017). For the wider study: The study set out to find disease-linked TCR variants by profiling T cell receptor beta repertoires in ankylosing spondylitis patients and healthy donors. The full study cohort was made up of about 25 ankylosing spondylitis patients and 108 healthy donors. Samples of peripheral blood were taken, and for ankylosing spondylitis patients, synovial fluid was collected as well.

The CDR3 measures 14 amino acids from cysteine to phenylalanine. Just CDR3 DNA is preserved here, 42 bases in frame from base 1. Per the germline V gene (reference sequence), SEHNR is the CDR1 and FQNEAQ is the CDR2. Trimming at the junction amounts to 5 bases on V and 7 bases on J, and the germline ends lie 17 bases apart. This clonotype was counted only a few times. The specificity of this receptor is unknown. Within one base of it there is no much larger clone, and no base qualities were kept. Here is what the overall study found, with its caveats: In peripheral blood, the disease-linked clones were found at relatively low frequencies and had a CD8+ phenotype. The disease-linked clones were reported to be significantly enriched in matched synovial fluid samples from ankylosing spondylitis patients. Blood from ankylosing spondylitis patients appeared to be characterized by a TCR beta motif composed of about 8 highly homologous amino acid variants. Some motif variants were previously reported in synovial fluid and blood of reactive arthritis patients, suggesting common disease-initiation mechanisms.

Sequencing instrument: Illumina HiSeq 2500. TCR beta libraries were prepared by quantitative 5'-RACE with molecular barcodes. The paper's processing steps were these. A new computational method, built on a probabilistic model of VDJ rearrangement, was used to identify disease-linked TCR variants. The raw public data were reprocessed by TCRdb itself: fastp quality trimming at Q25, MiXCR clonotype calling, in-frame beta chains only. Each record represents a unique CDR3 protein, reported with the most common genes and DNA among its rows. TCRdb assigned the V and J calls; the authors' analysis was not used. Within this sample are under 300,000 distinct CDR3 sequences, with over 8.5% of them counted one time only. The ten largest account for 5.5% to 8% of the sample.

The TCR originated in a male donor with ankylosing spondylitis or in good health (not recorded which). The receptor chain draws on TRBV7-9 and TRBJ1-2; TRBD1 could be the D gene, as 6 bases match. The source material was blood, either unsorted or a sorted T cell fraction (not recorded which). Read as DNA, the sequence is TGTGCCAGCAGCCCCCGGTTAGCAGGGGTTGGCTACACCTTC. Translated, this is CASSPRLAGVGYTF.